Listed below are T cell receptor beta chains from one sample, sequenced in a study of T cell repertoires in cytomegalovirus infection. One entry per CDR3 protein results from TCRdb running MiXCR on the reads. The data show hundreds of thousands of distinct CDR3 sequences, around 35% seen once. Antigen specificity for these receptors is unknown. This specimen was cultured PBMCs, taken from culture after CMV antigen stimulation. These receptors were taken from a human donor in good health (CMV status not recorded). Some clones in this sample may be carry-over from other donors' samples. Both conserved end residues are part of each CDR3. D genes are given only for firm matches. Not all rows give a size; the values are once, few, many and, for expanded clones, a class.

cdr3_aa: CASSVPGLASYNEQFF
cdr3_nt: TGTGCCAGCAGCGTCCCGGGACTAGCGAGTTACAATGAGCAGTTCTTC
clone_size: few
j_call: TRBJ2-1
v_call: TRBV5-4
d_call: TRBD2

cdr3_aa: CASSLVSSEQYF
cdr3_nt: TGTGCCAGCAGTCTAGTCTCCAGCGAGCAGTACTTC
clone_size: many
j_call: TRBJ2-7
v_call: TRBV6-2/TRBV6-3
d_call: NA

cdr3_aa: CASSLAVAETQYF
cdr3_nt: TGTGCCAGCAGCTTAGCGGTAGCGGAGACCCAGTACTTC
clone_size: many
j_call: TRBJ2-5
v_call: TRBV7-2
d_call: NA

cdr3_aa: CASSPRGGAHPSYNEQFF
cdr3_nt: TGTGCCAGCAGCCCCAGGGGGGGAGCGCACCCATCTTACAATGAGCAGTTCTTC
clone_size: NA
j_call: TRBJ2-1
v_call: TRBV11-2
d_call: NA

cdr3_aa: CASSYLPLGGAFF
cdr3_nt: TGTGCCAGCAGTTACCTGCCCTTGGGGGGTGCTTTCTTT
clone_size: NA
j_call: TRBJ1-1
v_call: TRBV6-2/TRBV6-3
d_call: NA

cdr3_aa: CASTRGALYNSPLHF
cdr3_nt: TGTGCCAGCACTCGGGGGGCGCTCTATAATTCACCCCTCCACTTT
clone_size: NA
j_call: TRBJ1-6
v_call: TRBV6-6
d_call: NA

cdr3_aa: CASGSQPGKLFF
cdr3_nt: TGTGCTAGTGGTTCCCAACCTGGGAAACTGTTTTTT
clone_size: NA
j_call: TRBJ1-4
v_call: TRBV12-5
d_call: NA

cdr3_aa: CASSTQGIVYGYTF
cdr3_nt: TGTGCCAGCAGCACACAGGGTATCGTCTATGGCTACACCTTC
clone_size: few
j_call: TRBJ1-2
v_call: TRBV5-6
d_call: NA

cdr3_aa: CATSAQAGTGPNEQFF
cdr3_nt: TGTGCCACCAGTGCTCAAGCCGGGACAGGTCCCAATGAGCAGTTCTTC
clone_size: few
j_call: TRBJ2-1
v_call: TRBV24-1
d_call: TRBD1

cdr3_aa: CAISESAGEDTEAFF
cdr3_nt: TGTGCCATCAGTGAGTCGGCAGGAGAGGACACTGAAGCTTTCTTT
clone_size: few
j_call: TRBJ1-1
v_call: TRBV10-3
d_call: NA

cdr3_aa: CASSYSGDEQFF
cdr3_nt: TGTGCCAGCAGCTACTCGGGTGATGAGCAGTTCTTC
clone_size: few
j_call: TRBJ2-1
v_call: TRBV2
d_call: NA

cdr3_aa: CASSPGTSGTQTQYF
cdr3_nt: TGTGCCAGCAGCCCTGGGACTAGCGGGACTCAGACCCAGTACTTC
clone_size: NA
j_call: TRBJ2-5
v_call: TRBV5-4
d_call: TRBD2

cdr3_aa: CASSLASGPHGYTF
cdr3_nt: TGTGCCAGCAGCTTGGCCTCAGGTCCCCATGGCTACACCTTC
clone_size: NA
j_call: TRBJ1-2
v_call: TRBV5-4
d_call: NA

cdr3_aa: CACSSQGGPFSNQPQHF
cdr3_nt: TGCGCCTGCAGCAGCCAAGGGGGACCGTTCAGCAATCAGCCCCAGCATTTT
clone_size: NA
j_call: TRBJ1-5
v_call: TRBV4-1
d_call: NA

cdr3_aa: CASSPLVDQPQHF
cdr3_nt: TGTGCCAGCAGTCCCCTCGTGGATCAGCCCCAGCATTTT
clone_size: few
j_call: TRBJ1-5
v_call: TRBV7-2
d_call: NA

cdr3_aa: CASSLYRLAGYSDTQYF
cdr3_nt: TGTGCCAGCAGCTTATACAGACTAGCGGGGTATTCAGATACGCAGTATTTT
clone_size: NA
j_call: TRBJ2-3
v_call: TRBV12-3/TRBV12-4
d_call: TRBD2

cdr3_aa: CASSPGTDTEAFF
cdr3_nt: TGTGCCAGCTCGCCCGGGACGGACACTGAAGCTTTCTTT
clone_size: NA
j_call: TRBJ1-1
v_call: TRBV18
d_call: NA

cdr3_aa: CASSQESYGAYEQYF
cdr3_nt: TGCGCCAGCAGCCAAGAGTCCTACGGGGCCTACGAGCAGTACTTC
clone_size: few
j_call: TRBJ2-7
v_call: TRBV4-1
d_call: NA

cdr3_aa: CASSGGPGLAGVWRTDTQYF
cdr3_nt: TGTGCCAGCAGCGGCGGACCGGGACTAGCGGGAGTTTGGCGCACAGATACGCAGTATTTT
clone_size: NA
j_call: TRBJ2-3
v_call: TRBV7-9
d_call: TRBD2

cdr3_aa: CASSRTERKEDTIYF
cdr3_nt: TGCGCCAGCAGCCGGACAGAGCGAAAGGAGGACACCATATATTTT
clone_size: few
j_call: TRBJ1-3
v_call: TRBV4-1
d_call: NA

cdr3_aa: CASTPGQSPTGAFF
cdr3_nt: TGTGCCAGCACCCCGGGACAGAGCCCGACAGGAGCTTTCTTT
clone_size: NA
j_call: TRBJ1-1
v_call: TRBV11-2
d_call: TRBD1

cdr3_aa: CASSFWGGPNTEAFF
cdr3_nt: TGTGCCAGCAGTTTCTGGGGAGGGCCGAACACTGAAGCTTTCTTT
clone_size: NA
j_call: TRBJ1-1
v_call: TRBV27
d_call: NA

cdr3_aa: CASSHGQVLGYEQYF
cdr3_nt: TGTGCCAGCAGCCACGGACAGGTCCTCGGCTACGAGCAGTACTTC
clone_size: NA
j_call: TRBJ2-7
v_call: TRBV3-1
d_call: TRBD1

cdr3_aa: CASTLPAVSTGELFF
cdr3_nt: TGTGCCAGCACCCTCCCGGCGGTTTCCACCGGGGAGCTGTTTTTT
clone_size: few
j_call: TRBJ2-2
v_call: TRBV7-2
d_call: NA

cdr3_aa: CAISLRTVKEGNTIYF
cdr3_nt: TGTGCCATCAGCCTCCGGACGGTGAAGGAAGGAAACACCATATATTTT
clone_size: NA
j_call: TRBJ1-3
v_call: TRBV10-3
d_call: NA

cdr3_aa: CASSLDLWAEAFF
cdr3_nt: TGTGCCAGCAGCTTAGATTTGTGGGCTGAAGCTTTCTTT
clone_size: NA
j_call: TRBJ1-1
v_call: TRBV11-2
d_call: NA

cdr3_aa: CASGGRPEEETQYF
cdr3_nt: TGTGCCAGCGGAGGAAGGCCGGAAGAAGAGACCCAGTACTTC
clone_size: few
j_call: TRBJ2-5
v_call: TRBV2
d_call: NA

cdr3_aa: CASSPPGWSTDTQYF
cdr3_nt: TGTGCCAGCAGCCCACCAGGTTGGAGCACAGATACGCAGTATTTT
clone_size: NA
j_call: TRBJ2-3
v_call: TRBV9
d_call: NA

cdr3_aa: CASSAVAGGDEQFF
cdr3_nt: TGTGCCAGCAGCGCCGTAGCGGGAGGCGATGAGCAGTTCTTC
clone_size: few
j_call: TRBJ2-1
v_call: TRBV11-2
d_call: TRBD2

cdr3_aa: CASSLLQEYTEAFF
cdr3_nt: TGTGCCAGCAGCTTACTTCAGGAATACACTGAAGCTTTCTTT
clone_size: many
j_call: TRBJ1-1
v_call: TRBV7-2
d_call: NA

cdr3_aa: CASSLGISGADEQFF
cdr3_nt: TGTGCCAGCAGCTTGGGTATTAGCGGGGCGGATGAGCAGTTCTTC
clone_size: NA
j_call: TRBJ2-1
v_call: TRBV7-2
d_call: TRBD2

cdr3_aa: CSARRVHEQYF
cdr3_nt: TGCAGTGCTAGAAGGGTCCACGAGCAGTACTTC
clone_size: NA
j_call: TRBJ2-7
v_call: TRBV20-1
d_call: NA

cdr3_aa: CASSITRGMNTEAFF
cdr3_nt: TGTGCCAGCAGTATCACCAGGGGGATGAACACTGAAGCTTTCTTT
clone_size: NA
j_call: TRBJ1-1
v_call: TRBV12-3/TRBV12-4
d_call: TRBD1

cdr3_aa: CASSQEGHGGTQYF
cdr3_nt: TGCGCCAGCAGCCAAGAGGGCCACGGGGGGACCCAGTACTTC
clone_size: NA
j_call: TRBJ2-5
v_call: TRBV4-1
d_call: NA

cdr3_aa: CASSMAREIQPQHF
cdr3_nt: TGTGCCAGTAGTATGGCCAGGGAGATTCAGCCCCAGCATTTT
clone_size: NA
j_call: TRBJ1-5
v_call: TRBV19
d_call: NA

cdr3_aa: CASRRPTVDTQYF
cdr3_nt: TGTGCCAGCAGGAGACCGACAGTGGATACGCAGTATTTT
clone_size: few
j_call: TRBJ2-3
v_call: TRBV6-2/TRBV6-3
d_call: NA

cdr3_aa: CSASDSLAGIQETQYF
cdr3_nt: TGCAGTGCTTCCGACAGCCTAGCGGGGATTCAAGAGACCCAGTACTTC
clone_size: few
j_call: TRBJ2-5
v_call: TRBV20-1
d_call: TRBD2

cdr3_aa: CASRGPSSYEQYF
cdr3_nt: TGTGCCAGCAGGGGGCCTAGCTCCTACGAGCAGTACTTC
clone_size: many
j_call: TRBJ2-7
v_call: TRBV12-3/TRBV12-4
d_call: NA

cdr3_aa: CASSTTWVGETQYF
cdr3_nt: TGTGCCAGCAGTACAACCTGGGTTGGAGAGACCCAGTACTTC
clone_size: many
j_call: TRBJ2-5
v_call: TRBV7-2
d_call: NA

cdr3_aa: CASSSTGTHSPLHF
cdr3_nt: TGTGCCAGCAGCTCGACAGGCACCCATTCACCCCTCCACTTT
clone_size: NA
j_call: TRBJ1-6
v_call: TRBV5-8
d_call: NA

cdr3_aa: CASSLGGSPLHF
cdr3_nt: TGTGCCAGCAGCTTAGGTGGTTCACCCCTCCACTTT
clone_size: many
j_call: TRBJ1-6
v_call: TRBV7-2
d_call: NA

cdr3_aa: CASSHTGKSPSGANVLTF
cdr3_nt: TGTGCCAGCAGTCACACCGGGAAAAGTCCTTCTGGGGCCAACGTCCTGACTTTC
clone_size: NA
j_call: TRBJ2-6
v_call: TRBV25-1
d_call: NA

cdr3_aa: CASGYMNTEAFF
cdr3_nt: TGTGCCAGCGGATACATGAACACTGAAGCTTTCTTT
clone_size: NA
j_call: TRBJ1-1
v_call: TRBV27
d_call: NA

cdr3_aa: CASSVGQDSYEQYF
cdr3_nt: TGCGCCAGCAGTGTGGGACAGGACTCCTACGAGCAGTACTTC
clone_size: few
j_call: TRBJ2-7
v_call: TRBV10-1
d_call: TRBD1

cdr3_aa: CASSLSVGQLSGANVLTF
cdr3_nt: TGTGCCAGCAGTTTATCCGTGGGACAGCTCTCTGGGGCCAACGTCCTGACTTTC
clone_size: NA
j_call: TRBJ2-6
v_call: TRBV12-3/TRBV12-4
d_call: TRBD1

cdr3_aa: CSALSGGASYEQYF
cdr3_nt: TGCAGTGCTCTTAGCGGGGGGGCCTCCTACGAGCAGTACTTC
clone_size: NA
j_call: TRBJ2-7
v_call: TRBV20-1
d_call: TRBD2

cdr3_aa: CASSFSGPTQPQHF
cdr3_nt: TGTGCCAGCAGCTTCTCGGGACCCACTCAGCCCCAGCATTTT
clone_size: NA
j_call: TRBJ1-5
v_call: TRBV7-9
d_call: NA

cdr3_aa: CASSKRGGKETQYF
cdr3_nt: TGTGCCAGCAGTAAGCGGGGGGGCAAAGAGACCCAGTACTTC
clone_size: NA
j_call: TRBJ2-5
v_call: TRBV28
d_call: TRBD2

cdr3_aa: CASSQALTGLATDTQYF
cdr3_nt: TGCGCCAGCAGCCAAGCCCTGACAGGGTTAGCGACAGATACGCAGTATTTT
clone_size: NA
j_call: TRBJ2-3
v_call: TRBV4-1
d_call: TRBD1

cdr3_aa: CASSHRLATYEQYF
cdr3_nt: TGTGCCAGCAGCCACCGACTGGCCACCTACGAGCAGTACTTC
clone_size: NA
j_call: TRBJ2-7
v_call: TRBV7-8
d_call: NA

cdr3_aa: CASSLSWSYNEQFF
cdr3_nt: TGTGCCAGCAGCTTATCGTGGTCTTACAATGAGCAGTTCTTC
clone_size: NA
j_call: TRBJ2-1
v_call: TRBV7-6
d_call: NA